The rows below give T cell receptor beta chains drawn from one sample of a study of tumor-infiltrating lymphocytes in primary liver carcinoma. TCRdb itself ran the multiplex PCR reads through MiXCR, one entry per CDR3 protein. The sample has about 330,000 distinct CDR3 sequences, approximately 65% seen once. Sequencing used peripheral blood. The source of these receptors is a man in his forties with primary liver carcinoma and hepatitis B virus infection. Both conserved end residues are part of each CDR3. A D gene is named only where the DNA matches it firmly. Size values are once, few and many counts, or a class for expanded clones, and some rows have none.

V gene	D gene	J gene	clone size	CDR3 protein	CDR3 DNA
TRBV6-1	TRBD1	TRBJ2-5	few	CASSEAGTGDETQYF	TGTGCCAGCAGTGAAGCGGGGACAGGGGACGAGACCCAGTACTTC
TRBV12-3/TRBV12-4	.	TRBJ2-1	.	CASSSWGSSYNERFF	TGTGCCAGCAGTTCCTGGGGTAGCTCCTACAATGAGCGGTTCTTC
TRBV6-1	.	TRBJ1-4	.	CATLAKGRSEKLFF	TGTGCCACCCTTGCTAAAGGCCGATCTGAAAAACTGTTTTTT
TRBV7-8	.	TRBJ2-7	.	CASSLGDALYEQYF	TGTGCCAGCAGCTTAGGCGACGCCCTCTACGAGCAGTACTTC
TRBV6-6	TRBD1	TRBJ2-4	many	CASRQGAGAKNIQYF	TGTGCCAGCAGACAGGGGGCGGGAGCCAAAAACATTCAGTACTTC
TRBV10-1	TRBD1	TRBJ1-1	.	CAGTPLRTGPTNTEAFF	TGCGCCGGGACTCCATTGAGGACAGGGCCGACCAACACTGAAGCTTTCTTT
TRBV11-1	.	TRBJ2-7	.	CASSLTVGRSTGEQYF	TGTGCCAGCAGTTTAACAGTCGGGAGATCAACGGGCGAGCAGTACTTC
TRBV7-9	TRBD2	TRBJ2-3	once	CASSSRTSGRTDAQYF	TGTGCCAGCAGCTCCCGGACTAGCGGGAGAACAGATGCGCAGTATTTT
TRBV5-1	TRBD1	TRBJ1-4	.	CASSSQGAEEKLFF	TGCGCCAGCAGCTCCCAGGGGGCCGAAGAAAAACTGTTTTTT
TRBV6-2/TRBV6-3	.	TRBJ2-5	many	CASSPDKEETQYF	TGTGCCAGCAGCCCTGACAAAGAAGAGACCCAGTACTTC
TRBV11-2	.	TRBJ1-6	.	CASSLDPGANSPLHF	TGTGCCAGCAGCTTAGACCCGGGGGCCAATTCACCCCTCCACTTT
TRBV28	TRBD2	TRBJ2-7	.	CASTSAGLEYEQYF	TGTGCCAGCACCTCTGCGGGACTAGAGTACGAGCAGTACTTC
TRBV10-3	TRBD1	TRBJ1-2	.	CAISSGTGGYGYTF	TGTGCCATCAGTTCTGGGACAGGGGGTTATGGCTACACCTTC
TRBV14	.	TRBJ2-7	few	CASSQGQGYSYEQYF	TGTGCCAGCAGCCAAGGACAAGGGTACTCCTACGAGCAGTACTTC
TRBV7-9	TRBD2	TRBJ2-1	.	CTSSIRDYNNEQFF	TGTACCAGCAGCATCCGGGACTACAACAATGAGCAGTTCTTC
TRBV11-2	.	TRBJ2-1	.	CANSLARRSLYNEQFF	TGTGCCAACAGCTTAGCCAGACGGAGCCTCTACAATGAACAGTTCTTC
TRBV2	.	TRBJ2-7	few	CASREDSYEQYF	TGTGCCAGCAGGGAAGACTCCTACGAGCAGTACTTC
TRBV11-2	.	TRBJ2-7	.	CASSPGVSVEQYF	TGTGCCAGCAGTCCCGGGGTAAGCGTCGAGCAGTACTTC
TRBV6-2/TRBV6-3	TRBD2	TRBJ2-7	many	CASRGSGSQYEQYF	TGTGCCAGCAGAGGGAGCGGGAGTCAGTACGAGCAGTACTTC
TRBV10-3	.	TRBJ1-4	.	CAISGGGNEKLFF	TGTGCCATCAGTGGCGGGGGAAATGAAAAACTGTTTTTT
TRBV11-1	TRBD2	TRBJ2-2	.	CASNRFTSANTGELFF	TGTGCCAGCAACCGCTTTACTAGCGCAAACACAGGGGAGCTGTTTTTT
TRBV14	.	TRBJ2-1	.	CASSPGLHNEQFF	TGTGCCAGCAGTCCTGGACTTCACAATGAGCAGTTCTTC
TRBV11-3	.	TRBJ2-2	.	CASISNPTGELFF	TGTGCTAGCATCTCGAATCCGACAGGGGAGCTGTTTTTT
TRBV30	.	TRBJ2-6	.	CALLSGANVLTF	TGTGCCCTCCTCTCTGGGGCCAACGTCCTGACTTTC
TRBV10-2	.	TRBJ1-5	many	CASSEEGGQPQHF	TGCGCCAGCAGTGAGGAGGGAGGTCAGCCCCAGCATTTT
TRBV11-1	TRBD1	TRBJ2-1	many	CASSYPGQGSNEQFF	TGTGCCAGCAGCTACCCGGGACAGGGGAGTAATGAGCAGTTCTTC
TRBV11-2	TRBD2	TRBJ2-1	once	CASSRTSGPYNELFF	TGCGCCAGCAGTAGGACTAGCGGGCCTTACAATGAGCTGTTCTTC
TRBV11-2	.	TRBJ2-1	.	CASSYMTGEQFF	TGTGCCAGCAGCTACATGACTGGTGAGCAGTTCTTC
TRBV4-3	.	TRBJ2-5	many	CASSQERTRDTQYF	TGCGCCAGCAGCCAGGAGAGGACCCGAGACACCCAGTACTTC
TRBV6-5	.	TRBJ2-7	few	CASSGDWCPYEQYF	TGTGCCAGCAGCGGGGACTGGTGTCCATACGAGCAGTACTTC
TRBV11-2	.	TRBJ2-7	.	CANSSGVEQHF	TGTGCCAACAGCTCGGGGGTCGAGCAGCACTTC